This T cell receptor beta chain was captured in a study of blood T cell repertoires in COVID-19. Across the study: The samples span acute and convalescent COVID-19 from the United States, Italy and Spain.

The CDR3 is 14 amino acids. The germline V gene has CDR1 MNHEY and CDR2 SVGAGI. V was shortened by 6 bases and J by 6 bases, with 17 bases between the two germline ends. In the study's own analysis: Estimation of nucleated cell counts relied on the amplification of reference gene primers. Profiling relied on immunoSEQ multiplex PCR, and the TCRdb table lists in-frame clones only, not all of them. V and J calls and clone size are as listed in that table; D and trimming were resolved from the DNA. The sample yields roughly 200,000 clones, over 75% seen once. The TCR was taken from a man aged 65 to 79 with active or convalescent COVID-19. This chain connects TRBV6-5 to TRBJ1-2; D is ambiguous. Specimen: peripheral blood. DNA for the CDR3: TGTGCCAGCAGGGCCGGGATGCGGCGAGATGGCTACACCTTC. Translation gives CASRAGMRRDGYTF.